This T cell receptor beta chain was recorded in a study of T cell responses to AZD1222 COVID-19 vaccine. Study-wide background: Analyses pooled second doses at about 4 or about 12 weeks. General study results and limits: Only after the peak T cell response were repertoires sampled. Researchers report vaccine-associated CD4 TCRs spanning spike, with dominance at 160-218 and 743-854.

Assay used: immunoSEQ multiplex PCR; TCRdb lists only in-frame clones, some missing. The sample yields under 150,000 clones, approximately 90% seen once. Worth noting for this clone: What it recognizes is unknown.

With 6 bases clipped from V and 5 bases from J, the junction kept 7 bases outside the gene matches. CDR3 length: 15 amino acids. Germline CDR1 reads MNHEY; CDR2 reads SVGAGI. The chain combines TRBV6-5 with TRBJ1-6; 7 nucleotides line up with TRBD1. Source: peripheral blood, taken on day 0 of AZD1222 vaccination. The sequence came from an adult in good health. The CDR3 sequence: CASSPFTGDNSPLHF. In DNA, the CDR3 is TGTGCCAGCAGCCCCTTTACAGGGGATAATTCACCCCTCCACTTT.